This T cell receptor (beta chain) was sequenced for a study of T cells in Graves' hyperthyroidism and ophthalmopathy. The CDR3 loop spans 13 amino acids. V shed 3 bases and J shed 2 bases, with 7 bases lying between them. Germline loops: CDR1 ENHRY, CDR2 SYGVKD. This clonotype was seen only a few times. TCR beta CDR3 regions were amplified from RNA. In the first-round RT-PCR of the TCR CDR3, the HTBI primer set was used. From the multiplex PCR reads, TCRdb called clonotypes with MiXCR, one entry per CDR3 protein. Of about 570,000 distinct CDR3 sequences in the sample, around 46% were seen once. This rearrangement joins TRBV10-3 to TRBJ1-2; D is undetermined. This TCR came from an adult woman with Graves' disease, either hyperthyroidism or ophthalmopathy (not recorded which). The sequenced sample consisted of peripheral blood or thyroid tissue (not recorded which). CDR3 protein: CAISETSNYGYTF. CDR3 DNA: TGTGCCATCAGTGAAACATCGAACTATGGCTACACCTTC.